The subject of this entry is one TCR beta chain. An end of the junction does not agree with germline; a read error may underlie this. This sample is part of a study of blood T cell repertoires in COVID-19. Sequencing was performed with immunoSEQ multiplex PCR; in TCRdb, only in-frame clones are kept and a portion is missing. The sample yields about 120,000 clones, under 85% seen once. The CDR3 loop spans 15 amino acids. Germline V gives CDR1 LGHDT, CDR2 YNNKEL (reference sequence). The material sequenced was peripheral blood. V and J are TRBV3-1 (or the pseudogene TRBV3-2) and TRBJ1-4; possibly TRBD1 for D (5 bases). This TCR came from a man in his sixties with acute or convalescent COVID-19. CDR3 bases: TGTGCCAGCAGCGACAGCACCTCCCTATATGAGAAACTGTTTTTT. This gives the protein CASSDSTSLYEKLFF.